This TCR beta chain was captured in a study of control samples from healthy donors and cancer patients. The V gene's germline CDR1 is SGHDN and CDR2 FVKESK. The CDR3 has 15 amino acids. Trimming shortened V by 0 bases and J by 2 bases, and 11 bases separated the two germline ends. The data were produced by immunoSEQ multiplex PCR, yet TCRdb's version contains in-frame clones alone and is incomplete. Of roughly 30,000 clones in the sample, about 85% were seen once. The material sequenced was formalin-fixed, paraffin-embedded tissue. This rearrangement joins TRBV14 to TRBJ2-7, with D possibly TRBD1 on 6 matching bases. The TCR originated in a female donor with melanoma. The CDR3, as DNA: TGTGCCAGCAGCCAAGATAGGGCAGGGGCCTACGAGCAGTACTTC. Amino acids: CASSQDRAGAYEQYF.